This T cell receptor (beta chain) was identified during a study of cytomegalovirus exposure and HLA in healthy donors (dated by TCRdb to the late 2010s). Regarding the complete study: An earlier analysis of roughly 500 of the donors reported approximately 290 Gb of sequence data and roughly 100 million unique TCR beta sequences from approximately 180 million T cells. The number of typed donors differed by locus: roughly 629-640 for A, B, C, DRB1 and DQB1; some 500 for DQA1; around 610 for DPA1; and around 450 for DPB1. Among about 400 genotyped donors of the cohort, an average of roughly 230,000 unique TCR beta nucleotide sequences was sequenced per donor, of which 15% to 20% were non-productive. HLA typing covered class I and class II loci at four-digit resolution. Alongside the repertoire data, information on donor age, sex, ethnicity and CMV serostatus was compiled. To predict cytomegalovirus infection status, the study brought together high-throughput TCR immunosequencing, statistical association of individual TCRs with disease status, and machine learning. Besides the first cohort of 666 subjects, a separate validation cohort made up of over 100 different subjects was used. Of the roughly 410 genotyped donors, 65% to 90% were placed in the genetic ancestry cluster associated with self-reported Caucasian donors. The study used immunosequencing to profile the T cell repertoires of approximately 690 subjects and linked those repertoires to cytomegalovirus serostatus. In an earlier analysis of more than 550 of the donors, high-throughput TCR beta sequencing was used to judge whether each TCR beta V gene segment behaved as functional or pseudogenic. The aim of the study was to test whether cataloging public T cell receptors could identify signatures of past pathogen exposure. An early release covering over 500 HLA-typed donors comprised about 300 gigabases of sequencing data and tens of millions of unique TCR sequences. Five DR-DQ haplotypes were handled as single units for association and clustering because linkage in the cohort was strong. A later analysis re-examined previously published TCR beta repertoires from more than 650 donors and added high-resolution HLA genotyping to investigate patterns of TCR occurrence. A later genetic analysis used genome-wide SNP genotypes for about 65% of the 666 donors, treating that subset as a discovery cohort. Every discovery cohort repertoire had been produced on one sequencing platform. In the later analysis, no new phenotypic data were used to find candidate immune exposures; instead, reliance was placed on TCR beta sequences and their occurrence across donors. What the work shows at the level of the full study, not this receptor alone: A later analysis found that HLA-associated TCR beta chains were more clonally expanded and had lower generation probabilities than equally common non-associated chains. Strong co-occurrence of HLA alleles, especially DR and DQ, made assigning TCR associations to individual alleles difficult. Most TCR sequences were observed very rarely across donors, whereas some public TCRs were present in many individuals. In a later analysis, TCR association rates were found to vary across HLA loci, with the most associated TCRs seen for DRB1 alleles and the fewest for HLA-C alleles. Correlated functional status among segregating V segments might reflect linkage disequilibrium, but an unknown experimental factor could not be ruled out. The classifier was reported to diagnose cytomegalovirus status with high specificity and sensitivity in both the original and validation cohorts. The study gave a list of some 150 TCR beta chains associated with cytomegalovirus. It was suggested by the authors that the approach could potentially be generalized to other disease states and immunological phenotypes. A cluster of highly shared sequence variants was judged likely to be a technical artifact of the sequencing pipeline. Specific HLA alleles were associated with over 15,000 TCR beta sequences at a false discovery rate of 0.05 in a later analysis. Compared with the roughly 670-donor mean, donors in an Asian-associated ancestry cluster had fewer N-insertions in productive TCRs, according to a later genetic analysis. The cohort was sequenced for TCR beta chains only, and without alpha or paired-chain data the features that could be detected were limited. Roughly uniform sequencing depth across donors was assumed in presence/absence analyses, although this assumption may not hold. V-gene and J-gene trimming of TCR beta chains was associated with a missense DCLRE1C variant in a later genetic analysis, and the association was replicated in an independent cohort. HLA typing was unavailable for some donors at each locus, so association tests used only the typed subset. The only immune exposure information available for the cohort was CMV serostatus. A later analysis found that most CMV-associated TCR beta chains appeared HLA-restricted, with HLA associations seemingly driven largely by CMV exposure. The earlier analysis of a few hundred of the donors excluded some 16 rarely observed V segments, including chromosome 9 orphons, because counts were too low. In vitro tests confirmed that a few of the cytomegalovirus-associated TCR beta chains recognize cytomegalovirus antigens. The 87-base-pair reads could not distinguish some IMGT-functional V segments, including TRBV6-2 and TRBV6-3, so those segments were excluded. Broadly in line with IMGT annotations, most TCR beta V segments showed up in productive rearrangements about 87% or about 30% of the time in an earlier analysis of several hundred of the donors. Several of the top co-occurrence clusters appeared to be linked to parvovirus B19, influenza, CMV and Epstein-Barr virus, according to a later analysis. A further reported finding was that TCR beta sequences accurately predicted the HLA-A and HLA-B alleles for most subjects in the first cohort.

Libraries were constructed by the immunoSEQ multiplex PCR assay. A mixture of 60 forward primers for TCR Vbeta segments and 13 reverse primers for TCR Jbeta segments was used in the multiplex PCR. The CDR3 region of rearranged TCR beta genes was amplified from genomic DNA by a multiplex PCR assay. The Illumina HiSeq System was used to sequence the amplified TCR beta libraries as 87-base-pair reads. On the study's bioinformatics: A later analysis counted about 80 million unique TCR beta chains across the 650 to 800 repertoires, and approximately 11 million of these chains were shared by at least two donors. Raw reads were error-corrected and collapsed into unique sequences by a nearest-neighbor algorithm in which closely related sequences were merged to remove PCR and sequencing errors. CDR3 sequences were aligned to IMGT reference sequences to assign V, D and J gene segments. For a sequence to be retained, a match of at least six nucleotides was required to both a V gene segment and a J gene segment. Rearrangements were called productive when the CDR3 lacked stop codons and stayed in frame with V and J; all others were non-productive. CDR3 was defined according to IMGT convention as the region running from the second conserved V-encoded cysteine to the conserved J-encoded phenylalanine. In an earlier analysis of more than 550 of the donors, sequences lacking an unambiguous match to a single V gene segment were excluded. An earlier analysis of fewer than 750 of the donors classified V segments as functional when productive rearrangements were above 56.7% and as segregating when the standard deviation between donors was above 5%. A statistical classification framework was built for diagnosing cytomegalovirus status from the catalog of TCR beta chain sequences. In a later analysis, V and J genes were assigned by comparing TCR nucleotide sequences against IMGT/GENE-DB human TR gene sequences. A later analysis assigned CDR3 sequences and most-parsimonious VDJ recombination scenarios with the TCRdist pipeline. A later analysis defined each TCR beta chain by its CDR3 amino acid sequence plus V-gene family, and excluded reads lacking a unique V-gene family. As a way to deal with suspected cross-contamination and a sequencing artifact, a later analysis dropped hundreds of nucleotide sequences that were highly shared and had low generation probability. A later analysis calculated a clonal expansion index for each public chain from normalized within-repertoire ranks of inferred template counts. A later analysis computed generation probabilities with a VDJ recombination model fitted to out-of-frame rearrangements, and checked the results against IGoR. Hypergeometric tests were used in a later analysis to score TCR-TCR, TCR-HLA and TCR-CMV co-occurrence, with a repertoire-size bias correction applied to the TCR pairs. In a later analysis, false discovery rates were estimated by permuting HLA or CMV assignments 20 times. In a later analysis, co-occurring TCRs were grouped with DBSCAN, and TCRdist sequence similarity was added when clustering was performed within HLA-allele-positive subsets. Repertoires with fewer than 30,000 or more than 120,000 public chains were left out of co-occurrence clustering, as were about five repertoires with anomalous nucleotide sharing. The source is immuneACCESS, and TCRdb retained only in-frame sequences with V and J called. Part of the clones is not carried over; for the studies checked, unresolved V genes explain less than half of this, and the remainder is unexplained. That table furnishes V, J and clone size, whereas the DNA furnished D and trimming. The sample has 100,000 or so clones on record, 77% of them singletons. The ten largest clones capture 8.5% to 10% of the sample.

Worth noting for this clone: Its antigen remains unidentified. No base qualities exist here, and no much larger clone lies one base off it.

The cohort was made up of 500 to 800 healthy bone marrow donors. Cohort members were all nominally healthy when sampled, although unrecorded immune exposures were likely present. The donor was CMV seropositive and belonged to the group of over 250 seropositive cohort members. Every donor gave a peripheral blood sample, and the peripheral blood mononuclear cells from that sample were used for TCR beta sequencing. Genomic DNA was extracted from the blood cell samples with the Qiagen DNeasy Blood Extraction Kit. V is cut by 4 bases and J by 7 bases, and the space between the germline ends is 22 bases. There are 17 amino acids in the CDR3, from cysteine to phenylalanine inclusive. Only the CDR3 region is kept as DNA, spanning 51 bases read in frame from base 1. Via the germline V gene, CDR1 is SGHNT and CDR2 YENEEA.

Sample: PBMCs. The rearranged chain carries TRBV11-3 and TRBJ2-2, with no D gene named confidently. This TCR derives from a woman in her forties in good health and CMV-seropositive. The CDR3 protein: CASSSSMGAQFVGELFF. The DNA sequence is TGTGCCAGCAGCTCCTCCATGGGCGCGCAATTTGTCGGGGAGCTGTTTTTT.